The 10 T cell receptor beta chains given below trace back to one sample, sequenced in a study of OX40 agonist ivuxolimab in advanced cancers. Profiling relied on immunoSEQ multiplex PCR, and the TCRdb table lists in-frame clones only, not all of them. Of about 32,000 clones in the sample, approximately 80% are singletons; the top ten hold about a fifth. Material: CD4+ or CD8+ T cells sorted from blood, obtained in a trial of the OX40 agonist ivuxolimab. Receptor source: an adult with an advanced solid tumor such as melanoma, head and neck, liver or kidney cancer.

The chain recombines TRBV6-5 with TRBJ2-5; 11 bases agree with TRBD1. This CDR3 region has 15 residues. Germline V CDR1 and CDR2: MNHEY, SVGAGI. The V gene end was trimmed by 5 bases and the J gene end by 7 bases; junction bases not matched to a gene: 9. This CDR3 reads CASSPSGQGDRTQYF. The CDR3 bases are TGTGCCAGCAGTCCCTCGGGACAGGGGGATCGGACCCAGTACTTC.

The V and J genes are TRBV5-6 and TRBJ2-7; no clear D gene. The CDR3 contains 14 residues. V lost 1 base and J 3 bases, leaving 11 bases between the germline ends. CDR1 is SGHDT and CDR2 is YYEEEE in the germline V gene. CDR3 protein: CASSLSGRSYEQYF. The CDR3 nucleotides are TGTGCCAGCAGCTTGTCGGGCAGGAGCTACGAGCAGTACTTC. Filled out from reference TRBV5-6 and TRBJ2-7, the complete variable domain reads DAGVTQSPTHLIKTRGQQVTLRCSPKSGHDTVSWYQQALGQGPQFIFQYYEEEERQRGNFPDRFSGHQFPNYSSELNVNALLLGDSALYLCASSLSGRSYEQYFGPGTRLTVT.

The chain employs TRBV2 and TRBJ1-2, with 9 bases aligning to TRBD1. This CDR3 comprises 13 residues. Looked up from germline, CDR1 is SNHLY and CDR2 is FYNNEI. V lost 5 bases and J lost 6; bases outside the gene matches: 4. Written as DNA, the CDR3 is TGTGCCAGCAGTAATACAGGGGGCGATGGCTACACCTTC. This gives the protein CASSNTGGDGYTF. Full variable domain (outside the CDR3, taken from reference TRBV2 and TRBJ1-2): EPEVTQTPSHQVTQMGQEVILRCVPISNHLYFYWYRQILGQKVEFLVSFYNNEISEKSEIFDDQFSVERPDGSNFTLKIRSTKLEDSAMYFCASSNTGGDGYTFGSGTRLTVV.

This rearrangement joins TRBV27 to TRBJ2-3; D tentatively fits TRBD1 or TRBD2 (5 bases each). Deletions cut 5 bases from V and 2 bases from J, with 23 bases between. CDR1 MNHEY and CDR2 SMNVEV come from the germline V gene (reference sequence). This CDR3 has 18 amino acids. DNA of the CDR3: TGTGCCAGCAGTCTAGTTCCCTCGGGGCGCTACGTCACAGATACGCAGTATTTT. Translated: CASSLVPSGRYVTDTQYF.

The chain recombines TRBV19 with TRBJ1-3; no reliable D call. CDR1 is LNHDA and CDR2 is SQIVND in the germline V gene (reference sequence). Deletions cut 1 base from V and 6 bases from J, with 10 bases between. The length of the CDR3 is 14 residues. CDR3 in DNA: TGTGCCAGTAGTATAGTAGATAGGGAAAACACCATATATTTT. Its translation is CASSIVDRENTIYF.

This chain joins TRBV27 and TRBJ2-7; D may be TRBD1 or TRBD2 (6 bases each). The CDR3 is 15 residues long. Germline CDR1 and CDR2: MNHEY and SMNVEV (reference sequence). Trimming removed 6 bases from V and 2 bases from J, with 17 bases in between. The CDR3 sequence: CASREVGGGPYEQYF. CDR3 sequence (DNA): TGTGCCAGCAGGGAGGTCGGGGGCGGACCCTACGAGCAGTACTTC.

The chain carries TRBV15 and TRBJ1-1; D is uncertain. Deletions cut 0 bases from V and 5 bases from J, with 13 bases between. Germline V gene sequence: CDR1 LNHNV, CDR2 YYDKDF (reference sequence). This CDR3 has 15 amino acids. CDR3: CATSRDLGRGTEAFF. Written as DNA, the CDR3 is TGTGCCACCAGCAGAGATCTGGGGAGAGGAACTGAAGCTTTCTTT.

J is TRBJ1-1 and V is TRBV10-3; 9 bases fit TRBD1. Per the germline V gene, CDR1 is ENHRY and CDR2 is SYGVKD. This CDR3 region has 15 residues. The V gene end was trimmed by 2 bases and the J gene end by 5 bases; junction bases not matched to a gene: 6. Here the CDR3 reads CAISEVDRGKTEAFF. In DNA, the CDR3 is TGTGCCATCAGTGAGGTGGACAGGGGAAAGACTGAAGCTTTCTTT.

The chain's CDR3 is CSVRIQETQYF. CDR3 nucleotide sequence: TGCAGCGTCCGCATCCAAGAGACCCAGTACTTC. The chain uses TRBV29-1 and TRBJ2-5; D ambiguous. This CDR3 has 11 amino acids. Germline-derived CDR1 and CDR2 are SQVTM and ANQGSEA. Trimming shortened V by 6 bases and J by 1 base, and 6 bases separated the two germline ends. The whole variable domain, filled in from reference TRBV29-1 and TRBJ2-5, reads SAVISQKPSRDICQRGTSLTIQCQVDSQVTMMFWYRQQPGQSLTLIATANQGSEATYESGFVIDKFPISRPNLTFSTLTVSNMSPEDSSIYLCSVRIQETQYFGPGTRLLVL.

This chain joins TRBV2 and TRBJ2-7; 9 bases align to TRBD1. Germline CDR1 SNHLY, CDR2 FYNNEI. The CDR3 length is 11 residues. The V segment lost 6 bases and the J segment 6 bases; nucleotides outside the gene matches: 0. The CDR3 sequence is CASRDRGEQYF. Here the CDR3 DNA reads TGTGCCAGCAGGGACAGGGGCGAGCAGTACTTC.